Included here is one T cell receptor (beta chain) sequence, with context. Its specificity is not known. Bulk and single-cell libraries used iRepertoire multiplex PCR with TCR subtype-specific primers. TCRdb processed the multiplex PCR reads again and assigns one entry to each CDR3 protein, with no DNA. The data include roughly 7,100 distinct CDR3 sequences; the top ten clones carry around 30%. These data come from a study of T cells in severe cutaneous drug reactions. Study-wide context: Enrolled patients had probable or definite SJS/TEN or DRESS per RegiSCAR. The ALDEN and Naranjo causality algorithms determined the culprit drug. Study findings and constraints: One public TCRbeta CDR3 appeared in all seven blister samples, averaging about 13%.

The CDR3 runs 13 residues. CDR1 is MDHEN and CDR2 is SYDVKM in the germline V gene. Sequenced patients had Stevens-Johnson syndrome or toxic epidermal necrolysis caused by carbamazepine. Sequencing was done on a sample of cells from a skin blister. This sequence joins TRBV28 and TRBJ2-5. This TCR came from a human donor with toxic epidermal necrolysis, a severe cutaneous drug reaction. The CDR3 protein is CASSLLPGETQYF. Supplemented by reference TRBV28 and TRBJ2-5, the full variable domain reads DVKVTQSSRYLVKRTGEKVFLECVQDMDHENMFWYRQDPGLGLRLIYFSYDVKMKEKGDIPEGYSVSREKKERFSLILESASTNQTSMYLCASSLLPGETQYFGPGTRLLVL.